Below, 21 T cell receptor beta chains from the same sample are listed, as sequenced in a study of T cell responses to AZD1222 COVID-19 vaccine. The table came from immunoSEQ multiplex PCR; TCRdb's copy has only in-frame clones and leaves some out. This sample has around 160,000 clones, with 94% found just once. The material was peripheral blood, obtained 28 days after the second AZD1222 dose. The receptors here all came from an adult who received the AZD1222 COVID-19 vaccine.

This clone was observed once. This chain uses TRBV19 with TRBJ1-1, with D hard to call. Germline V gene lookup returns CDR1 LNHDA and CDR2 SQIVND (reference sequence). The CDR3 is 12 residues long. Trimming pared 3 bases from V and 1 base from J, leaving 3 bases between. CDR3 coding DNA: TGTGCCAGTAGTATTTGGAACACTGAAGCTTTCTTT. Residues: CASSIWNTEAFF.

The chain links TRBV5-6 to TRBJ1-2; 8 positions agree with TRBD1. The V segment lost 2 bases and the J segment 2 bases; nucleotides outside the gene matches: 2. The CDR3 runs to 14 residues. The germline CDR1 and CDR2 sequences are SGHDT and YYEEEE. CDR3: CASSFRGPNYGYTF. The CDR3 nucleotides read TGTGCCAGCAGCTTCAGGGGGCCAAACTATGGCTACACCTTC.

The V call is TRBV9, the J call TRBJ1-6, with D unresolved. Germline V lookup: CDR1 SGDLS, CDR2 YYNGEE. This CDR3 spans 16 amino acids. The ends were cut back, 3 bases at V and 6 bases at J, with 16 bases in the middle. The CDR3 spells CASSAQGRVANSPLHF. The CDR3 DNA reads TGTGCCAGCAGCGCCCAAGGGCGCGTAGCTAATTCACCCCTCCACTTT.

CDR3 DNA: TGCAGCGCCGGGACAGGGGATTACGAGCAGTACTTC. Encoded protein: CSAGTGDYEQYF. The chain employs TRBV29-1 and TRBJ2-7, with 10 bases that match TRBD1. Germline loops: CDR1 SQVTM, CDR2 ANQGSEA. The trim removed 7 bases at V and 4 bases at J, leaving 4 bases unmatched. The CDR3 totals 12 residues.

The J gene is TRBJ2-7, the V gene TRBV29-1; TRBD1 is a possible D gene (5 bases). This CDR3 has 13 amino acids. CDR1 is SQVTM and CDR2 is ANQGSEA in the germline V gene. V was trimmed by 4 bases and J by 1 base, leaving 11 bases between them. The CDR3 reads CSVGTGFSYEQYF. The DNA for the CDR3 is TGCAGCGTTGGAACAGGCTTTTCCTACGAGCAGTACTTC.

The CDR3: CASSFRLAGDNEQFF. Here the CDR3 DNA reads TGTGCCAGCAGCTTCCGACTAGCGGGTGACAATGAGCAGTTCTTC. The V gene is TRBV9, the J gene TRBJ2-1, with 10 bases matching TRBD2. Germline lookup yields CDR1 SGDLS and CDR2 YYNGEE. Unmatched junction bases numbered 6, after V lost 4 bases and J lost 5 bases. CDR3 length: 15 amino acids. The variable domain in full, completed from reference TRBV9 and TRBJ2-1, reads DSGVTQTPKHLITATGQRVTLRCSPRSGDLSVYWYQQSLDQGLQFLIQYYNGEERAKGNILERFSAQQFPDLHSELNLSSLELGDSALYFCASSFRLAGDNEQFFGPGTRLTVL.

The rearrangement uses TRBV27 and TRBJ1-1; 8 nucleotides match TRBD1. Germline assignment: CDR1 MNHEY and CDR2 SMNVEV (reference sequence). This CDR3 contains 14 residues. The V segment lost 2 bases and the J segment 5 bases; nucleotides outside the gene matches: 4. The CDR3 bases are TGTGCCAGCAGTTTACAGGGGGCGAGAACTGAAGCTTTCTTT. Amino acids: CASSLQGARTEAFF.

The chain combines TRBV4-1 with TRBJ1-1; D might be TRBD1 (5 bases). The CDR3 runs 13 residues. In germline, CDR1 is MGHRA, CDR2 YSYEKL. V was clipped by 3 bases and J by 3 bases, with 8 bases between them. The CDR3 reads CASSHQGDTEAFF. The CDR3 DNA reads TGCGCCAGCAGCCACCAGGGAGACACTGAAGCTTTCTTT.

This chain uses TRBV4-3 with TRBJ2-7; TRBD2 agrees at 10 bases. CDR3 length: 15 amino acids. Germline assignment: CDR1 LGHNA and CDR2 YSLEER. V was clipped by 6 bases and J by 2 bases; unmatched bases: 7. CDR3 protein: CASSDGLAEPYEQYF. As DNA, the CDR3 is TGCGCCAGCAGTGACGGACTAGCGGAACCCTACGAGCAGTACTTC.

The rearrangement uses TRBV19 and TRBJ2-7, with D unclear. Looked up from germline, CDR1 is LNHDA and CDR2 is SQIVND (reference sequence). The CDR3 is 14 amino acids. V lost 10 bases and J 3 bases, leaving 19 bases between the germline ends. The CDR3 bases are TGTGCCACCTCCCCGGAGAATTCGATCTACGAGCAGTACTTC. Residues: CATSPENSIYEQYF.

The rearrangement uses TRBV14 and TRBJ2-2; D call uncertain. Germline CDR1 and CDR2: SGHDN and FVKESK. V was clipped by 4 bases and J by 1 base, with 7 bases between them. This CDR3 has 14 amino acids. CDR3: CASSPVRNTGELFF. Here the CDR3 DNA reads TGTGCCAGCAGCCCCGTTAGGAACACCGGGGAGCTGTTTTTT.

As concerns this clone: Other DNA sequences in the same sample also yield this CDR3. V gene TRBV6-5 combines with J gene TRBJ1-2; 7 positions match TRBD1. This CDR3 spans 14 amino acids. V trimming: 4 bases; J trimming: 2 bases; junction bases outside the gene matches: 4. CDR1 is MNHEY, CDR2 SVGAGI, per germline. The CDR3 region is CASSSSQGNYGYTF. The DNA for the CDR3 is TGTGCCAGCAGTTCGTCACAGGGGAACTATGGCTACACCTTC.

The chain combines TRBV4-2 with TRBJ1-5, with D unresolved. CDR3 size: 15 residues. CDR1 LGHNA and CDR2 YNFKEQ come from the germline V gene. The V end lost 0 bases, the J end lost 8 bases, and 14 bases lay between the germline ends. The CDR3 coding sequence is TGTGCCAGCAGCCAAGAATTTCCCACGGATGAGCCCCAGCATTTT. Translated: CASSQEFPTDEPQHF.

A note on this clone: In the same sample, other DNA sequences code for this CDR3. The chain uses TRBV11-2 and TRBJ2-7, with 8 nucleotides matching TRBD1. Germline V lookup: CDR1 SGHAT, CDR2 FQNNGV. V lost 5 bases to trimming and J lost 3 bases; unmatched junction nucleotides: 9. The length of the CDR3 is 15 residues. CDR3 loop: CASSTLGTGHYEQYF. The CDR3 DNA reads as TGTGCCAGCAGCACGCTGGGGACAGGACACTACGAGCAGTACTTC. Drawing the rest from reference TRBV11-2 and TRBJ2-7, the complete variable domain is EAGVAQSPRYKIIEKRQSVAFWCNPISGHATLYWYQQILGQGPKLLIQFQNNGVVDDSQLPKDRFSAERLKGVDSTLKIQPAKLEDSAVYLCASSTLGTGHYEQYFGPGTRLTVT.

This rearrangement joins TRBV5-5 to TRBJ2-5; D perhaps matches TRBD2 (5 bases). The V end was cut by 4 bases, the J end by 1 base, with 11 bases between. The CDR3 has 14 residues. The germline V gene has CDR1 SGHKS and CDR2 YYEKEE (reference sequence). Here the CDR3 DNA reads TGTGCCAGCAGCCGGGGTCAAACCCAAGAGACCCAGTACTTC. This encodes CASSRGQTQETQYF.

The chain uses TRBV5-4 and TRBJ1-5, with D unresolved. This CDR3 has 16 amino acids. V dropped 1 base and J dropped 0 bases, with 11 bases sitting between them. Per the germline V gene, CDR1 is SGHNT and CDR2 is YYREEE (reference sequence). This CDR3 is CASSLWSGYSNQPQHF. The CDR3 DNA reads as TGTGCCAGCAGCTTGTGGAGCGGTTATAGCAATCAGCCCCAGCATTTT. Full variable domain (missing parts from reference TRBV5-4 and TRBJ1-5): ETGVTQSPTHLIKTRGQQVTLRCSSQSGHNTVSWYQQALGQGPQFIFQYYREEENGRGNFPPRFSGLQFPNYSSELNVNALELDDSALYLCASSLWSGYSNQPQHFGDGTRLSIL.

The V call is TRBV5-4, the J call TRBJ2-2, with D perhaps matching TRBD2 (6 bases). The CDR3 covers 16 residues. Trimming took 4 bases from V and 3 from J, leaving 16 bases between them. Germline V gene lookup returns CDR1 SGHNT and CDR2 YYREEE (reference sequence). CDR3 amino acids: CASSVLGGLYTGELFF. The CDR3 DNA follows: TGTGCCAGCAGCGTCCTGGGAGGACTTTACACCGGGGAGCTGTTTTTT. The variable domain in full, with the rest retrieved from reference TRBV5-4 and TRBJ2-2, is ETGVTQSPTHLIKTRGQQVTLRCSSQSGHNTVSWYQQALGQGPQFIFQYYREEENGRGNFPPRFSGLQFPNYSSELNVNALELDDSALYLCASSVLGGLYTGELFFGEGSRLTVL.

The chain carries TRBV7-2 and TRBJ1-5, with D perhaps matching TRBD1 (5 bases). Trimming took 6 bases from V and 4 from J, leaving 16 bases between them. From germline, CDR1 is SGHTA and CDR2 FQGNSA. This CDR3 has 15 residues. CDR3 in amino acids: CASRNRTGGNQPQHF. CDR3 sequence (DNA): TGTGCCAGCAGAAATCGAACGGGGGGAAATCAGCCCCAGCATTTT.

The rearrangement uses TRBV6-5 and TRBJ1-4; D gene ambiguous. The CDR3 covers 13 residues. Trimming shortened V by 1 base and J by 8 bases, and 8 bases separated the two germline ends. CDR1 MNHEY and CDR2 SVGAGI come from the germline V gene. DNA for the CDR3: TGTGCCAGCAGTTACTGGGTTAAGGAAAAACTGTTTTTT. Residues: CASSYWVKEKLFF.

The chain joins TRBV19 to TRBJ1-5; unclear D gene. This CDR3 is 15 amino acids long. With 4 bases removed from V and 0 bases from J, the gap between germline ends came to 10 bases. The V gene's germline CDR1 is LNHDA and CDR2 SQIVND (reference sequence). CDR3 loop: CASSTLSNSNQPQHF. The CDR3 DNA reads TGTGCCAGTAGTACCCTAAGTAATAGCAATCAGCCCCAGCATTTT.

CDR3 protein: CASNWPEDITSSYNSPLHF. CDR3 DNA sequence: TGTGCCAGTAACTGGCCCGAGGATATAACGAGCTCCTATAATTCACCCCTCCACTTT. V usage is TRBV19 and J usage is TRBJ1-6; D remains unclear. V lost 7 bases and J 0 bases, leaving 22 bases between the germline ends. Germline V CDR1 and CDR2: LNHDA, SQIVND (reference sequence). The CDR3 spans 19 residues.